This T cell receptor (beta chain) was profiled in a study of technical replicates of blood from a handful of donors. J lost 5 bases, V lost 2 bases, and 5 bases had no gene match. The germline V gene encodes CDR1 WNHNN and CDR2 SYGVQD (reference sequence). The CDR3 contains 17 residues. The assay was immunoSEQ multiplex PCR, and TCRdb's table has in-frame clones only and misses some. The profile covers 45,000 to 55,000 clones, with roughly 94% appearing a single time and 0.2% to 0.25% taken by the ten largest. Sequencing used T cells isolated from PBMCs. This receptor was taken from a human donor in good health. V gene TRBV10-1 combines with J gene TRBJ2-1; TRBD2 aligns across 14 bases. The CDR3 spells CASSEPWTSGGNNEQFF. The CDR3 DNA reads TGCGCCAGCAGTGAGCCCTGGACTAGCGGGGGGAACAATGAGCAGTTCTTC.